This T cell receptor (beta chain) emerged from a study of OX40 agonist ivuxolimab in advanced cancers. Here immunoSEQ multiplex PCR was the method, and the copy in TCRdb shows in-frame clones only, minus some. The sample includes more than 11,000 clones, 70% to 90% seen only once; the top ten take roughly 18%. Germline CDR1 is ENHRY and CDR2 is SYGVKD. This CDR3 has 17 residues. V shed 0 bases and J shed 5 bases, with 19 bases lying between them. This specimen was CD4+ or CD8+ T cells sorted from blood, taken in a trial of the OX40 agonist ivuxolimab. The chain recombines TRBV10-3 with TRBJ2-5, with D tentatively TRBD2 (5 bases). The sequence was obtained from an adult with an advanced solid tumor such as melanoma, head and neck, liver or kidney cancer. DNA of the CDR3: TGTGCCATCAGTGAGTCGATGTCAGGATCTTCGGGGGAGACCCAGTACTTC. Amino acid sequence: CAISESMSGSSGETQYF.